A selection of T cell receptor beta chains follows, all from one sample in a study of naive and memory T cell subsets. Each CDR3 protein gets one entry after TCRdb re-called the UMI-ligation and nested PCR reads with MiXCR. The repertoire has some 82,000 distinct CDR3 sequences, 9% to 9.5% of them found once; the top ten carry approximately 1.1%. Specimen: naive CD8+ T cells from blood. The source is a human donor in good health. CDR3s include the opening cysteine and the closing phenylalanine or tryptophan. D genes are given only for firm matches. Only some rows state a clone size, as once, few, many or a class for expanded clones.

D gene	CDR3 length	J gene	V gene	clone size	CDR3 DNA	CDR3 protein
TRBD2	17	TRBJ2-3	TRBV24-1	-	TGTGCCACCAGTGATTCGACTAGCGGGAGGGCCACAGATACGCAGTATTTT	CATSDSTSGRATDTQYF
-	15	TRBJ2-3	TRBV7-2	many	TGTGCCAGCAGCTTAGTTGGCGGGGTATCAAATACGCAGTATTTT	CASSLVGGVSNTQYF
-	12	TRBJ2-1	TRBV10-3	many	TGTGCCATCAGTGAGTCCGGCAATGAGCAGTTCTTC	CAISESGNEQFF
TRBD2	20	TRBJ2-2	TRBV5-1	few	TGCGCCAGCAGCCCGGTTGGGATGCTAGCGGGAGGGCCGAGGGCAGGGGAGCTGTTTTTT	CASSPVGMLAGGPRAGELFF
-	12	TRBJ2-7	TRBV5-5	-	TGTGCCAGCAGCTCCGAGTACAACGAGCAGTACTTC	CASSSEYNEQYF
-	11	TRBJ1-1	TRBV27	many	TGTGCCAGCAGTGACCACAGTAAAGCTTTCTTT	CASSDHSKAFF
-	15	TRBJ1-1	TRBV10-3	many	TGTGCCATCAGTGAGTCGGCACAGCCACACACTGAAGCTTTCTTT	CAISESAQPHTEAFF
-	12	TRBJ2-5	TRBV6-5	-	TGTGCCACGGGCCAGGTTCAAGAGACCCAGTACTTC	CATGQVQETQYF
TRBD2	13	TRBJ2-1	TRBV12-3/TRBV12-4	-	TGTGCCAGCAGTCCCGGACTAGCCCCTGAGAAGTTCTTC	CASSPGLAPEKFF
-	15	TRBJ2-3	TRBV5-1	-	TGCGCCAGCAGCTTGTGGCAGGGCCCAGGGGATACGCAGTATTTT	CASSLWQGPGDTQYF
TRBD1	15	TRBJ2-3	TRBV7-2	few	TGTGCCAGCATCATCCGTCAGGGGGTCACAGATACGCAGTATTTT	CASIIRQGVTDTQYF
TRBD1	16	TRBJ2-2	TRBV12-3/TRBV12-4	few	TGTGCCAGCAGGGTTAACCAGGGGGCGCTCACCGGGGAGCTGTTTTTT	CASRVNQGALTGELFF
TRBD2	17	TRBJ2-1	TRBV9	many	TGTGCCAGCAGCGAGGACGATTCTAGCGGGGCTTACAATGAGCAGTTCTTC	CASSEDDSSGAYNEQFF
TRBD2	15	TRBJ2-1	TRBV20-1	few	TGCAGTGCTGCGCGGACTAGCGTGGTCAGGAATGAGCAGTTCTTC	CSAARTSVVRNEQFF
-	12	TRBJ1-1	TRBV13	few	TGTGCCAGCAGCCAAGGCAGCACTGAAGCTTTCTTT	CASSQGSTEAFF
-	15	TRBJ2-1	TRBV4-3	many	TGCGCCAGCAGCCAAGATAGGGGCCCCCACAATGAGCAGTTCTTC	CASSQDRGPHNEQFF
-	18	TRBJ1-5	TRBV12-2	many	TGTGCAAGTCGCCCCAGACATCGGACGGATACGTTCAATCAGCCCCAGCATTTT	CASRPRHRTDTFNQPQHF
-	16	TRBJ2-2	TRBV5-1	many	TGCGCCAGCAGCTTGGCCCGACAGGCGGTGAGCGGGGAGCTGTTTTTT	CASSLARQAVSGELFF
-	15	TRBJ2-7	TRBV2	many	TGTGCCAGCAGTGAACAGGGGCGAACCGCCTACGAGCAGTACTTC	CASSEQGRTAYEQYF
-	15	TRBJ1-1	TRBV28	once	TGTGCCAGCATTCCGGCGGGCAGGATGAACACTGAAGCTTTCTTT	CASIPAGRMNTEAFF
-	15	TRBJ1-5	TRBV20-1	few	TGCAGTGCTAGAGATGCAGAGGATAGCAATCAGCCCCAGCATTTT	CSARDAEDSNQPQHF
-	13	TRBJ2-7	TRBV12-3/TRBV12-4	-	TGTGCCAGCAGTGGGGGGATCGGCTACGAGCAGTACTTC	CASSGGIGYEQYF
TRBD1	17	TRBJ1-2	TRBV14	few	TGTGCCAGCAGCCAAGATTGGGGGACAGCCGTAAGCTATGGCTACACCTTC	CASSQDWGTAVSYGYTF
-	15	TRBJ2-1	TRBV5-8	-	TGTGCCAGCAGCTTGTTAGGGGGTACCGATGATGAGCATTTCTTC	CASSLLGGTDDEHFF
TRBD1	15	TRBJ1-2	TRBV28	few	TGTGCCAGCAGTTTAGGGGGACAGAGGAGCTATGGCTACACCTTC	CASSLGGQRSYGYTF
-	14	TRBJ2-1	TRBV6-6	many	TGTGCCAGCAGTTATCCGAGCTCCTACAATGAGCAGTTCTTC	CASSYPSSYNEQFF